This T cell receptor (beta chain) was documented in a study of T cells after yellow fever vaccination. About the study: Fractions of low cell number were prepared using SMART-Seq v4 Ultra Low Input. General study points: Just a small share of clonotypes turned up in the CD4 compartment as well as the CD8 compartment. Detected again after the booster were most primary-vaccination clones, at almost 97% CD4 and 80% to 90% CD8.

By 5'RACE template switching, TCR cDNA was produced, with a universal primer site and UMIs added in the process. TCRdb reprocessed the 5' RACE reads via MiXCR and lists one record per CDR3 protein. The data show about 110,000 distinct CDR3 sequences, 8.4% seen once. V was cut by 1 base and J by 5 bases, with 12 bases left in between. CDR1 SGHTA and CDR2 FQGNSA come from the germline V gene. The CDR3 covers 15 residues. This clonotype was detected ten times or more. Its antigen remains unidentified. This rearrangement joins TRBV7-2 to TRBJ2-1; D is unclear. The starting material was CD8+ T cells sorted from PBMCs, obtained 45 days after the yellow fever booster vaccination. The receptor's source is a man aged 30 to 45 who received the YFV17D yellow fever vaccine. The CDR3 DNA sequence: TGTGCCAGCAGCTTAGTCGGCAACTACAACAATGAGCAGTTCTTC. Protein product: CASSLVGNYNNEQFF.